The 20 T cell receptor beta chains below all came from one sample that was sequenced in a study of T cells in tumors after PD-1 blockade. Here immunoSEQ multiplex PCR was the method, and the copy in TCRdb shows in-frame clones only, minus some. The data hold 30,000 to 40,000 clones, with roughly 73% observed a single time. The material was PBMCs, obtained before anti-PD-1 treatment. The receptors stem from a human donor with basal cell carcinoma.

The rearrangement links TRBV5-4 to TRBJ2-1; 9 bases are shared with TRBD2. V dropped 0 bases and J dropped 0; count of bases not matched to a gene: 7. The CDR3 sequence is 18 residues long. From germline, CDR1 is SGHNT and CDR2 YYREEE (reference sequence). DNA for the CDR3: TGTGCCAGCAGCTTGGGGAGCGGGGGGTTGCCCTCCTACAATGAGCAGTTCTTC. Translation: CASSLGSGGLPSYNEQFF.

The gene calls are TRBV7-3 and TRBJ2-3, with D possibly matching TRBD2 (5 bases). In germline, CDR1 is SGHTA, CDR2 FQGTGA. CDR3 length: 14 amino acids. V lost 2 bases, J lost 6 bases, and 12 bases lay in between. The CDR3 region is CASSLGGSADTQYF. The CDR3 DNA sequence: TGTGCCAGCAGCTTAGGTGGGAGCGCCGATACGCAGTATTTT.

J is TRBJ2-5 and V is TRBV3-1 (or the pseudogene TRBV3-2); D remains ambiguous. This CDR3 is built from 14 residues. Germline CDR1 LGHDT, CDR2 YNNKEL (reference sequence). V lost 2 bases and J 7 bases, leaving 14 bases between the germline ends. CDR3 residues: CASSQSNPQVTQYF. The CDR3 bases are TGTGCCAGCAGCCAATCCAACCCGCAGGTGACCCAGTACTTC.

This clone was observed a few times. The chain is built from TRBV19 and TRBJ1-3, with TRBD1 as a possible D gene (6 bases). V was trimmed by 5 bases and J by 3 bases, leaving 23 bases between them. The germline CDR1 and CDR2 sequences are LNHDA and SQIVND (reference sequence). The CDR3 runs to 18 residues. CDR3 sequence: CASSPGDGRGTSGNTIYF. In DNA, the CDR3 is TGTGCCAGTAGTCCGGGGGACGGACGGGGGACAAGTGGAAACACCATATATTTT.

In its sample, this clone was seen once. This chain links TRBV28 with TRBJ1-3; D is ambiguous. CDR1 and CDR2 (germline): MDHEN, SYDVKM. The CDR3 is 14 amino acids. The germline V and J ends were trimmed by 5 bases and 2 bases, with 10 bases remaining between them. The CDR3 coding sequence is TGTGCCAGCAGTCCCCAGGTCGCTGGAAACACCATATATTTT. Its translation is CASSPQVAGNTIYF. Using reference TRBV28 and TRBJ1-3 for the parts outside the CDR3, the full variable domain is DVKVTQSSRYLVKRTGEKVFLECVQDMDHENMFWYRQDPGLGLRLIYFSYDVKMKEKGDIPEGYSVSREKKERFSLILESASTNQTSMYLCASSPQVAGNTIYFGEGSWLTVV.

V gene TRBV4-3 combines with J gene TRBJ1-5; D unclear. Trimming pared 0 bases from V and 3 bases from J, leaving 9 bases between. CDR1 and CDR2 (germline): LGHNA, YSLEER. The CDR3 has 15 amino acids. The CDR3 loop is CASSQDSGYNQPQHF. The CDR3 DNA sequence: TGCGCCAGCAGCCAAGATTCCGGGTACAATCAGCCCCAGCATTTT.

J is TRBJ2-5 and V is TRBV11-2; 15 bases match TRBD2. The CDR3 totals 19 residues. J lost 5 bases, V lost 5 bases, and 15 bases had no gene match. Germline V gene data show CDR1 as SGHAT and CDR2 as FQNNGV. The CDR3 bases are TGTGCCAGCAGCATACACCAAGGACTAGCGGGAGGGCCACGGGAGACCCAGTACTTC. Translating gives CASSIHQGLAGGPRETQYF.

A few counts support this clone. The V call is TRBV29-1, the J call TRBJ1-1; 10 bases line up with TRBD1. The CDR3 consists of 15 residues. Germline V lookup: CDR1 SQVTM, CDR2 ANQGSEA. Unmatched junction bases numbered 7, after V lost 1 base and J lost 5 bases. The CDR3 sequence: CSVEGAGTGATEAFF. The CDR3 DNA follows: TGCAGCGTTGAAGGGGCCGGGACAGGGGCAACTGAAGCTTTCTTT.

The chain is built from TRBV28 and TRBJ1-1; 10 bases map to TRBD1. Unmatched junction bases numbered 24, after V lost 5 bases and J lost 0 bases. This CDR3 comprises 22 residues. Germline-derived CDR1 and CDR2 are MDHEN and SYDVKM. CDR3 amino acids: CASSLPPQGWTGGKPVNTEAFF. CDR3 in DNA: TGTGCCAGCAGTCTCCCCCCCCAGGGTTGGACAGGGGGTAAACCTGTGAACACTGAAGCTTTCTTT.

About this clone: The limits of the CDR3 on the DNA are not certain, so only TCRdb's listed CDR3 is given. The genes are TRBV2 and TRBJ1-3. Germline CDR1 is SNHLY and CDR2 is FYNNEI. 17 amino acids form the CDR3, both terminal residues included. The CDR3 region is CASSPSGPAISGNTIYF.

Many counts were recorded for this clone. The rearrangement links TRBV5-1 to TRBJ2-3, with TRBD2 identical over 11 bases. The CDR3 covers 17 residues. Germline assignment: CDR1 SGHRS and CDR2 YFSETQ. The V and J ends lost 2 bases and 4 bases, in that order; junction bases with no gene match: 9. The CDR3: CASSLALAGAKPDTQYF. For the CDR3, the DNA is TGCGCCAGCAGCTTAGCACTAGCGGGGGCCAAACCAGATACGCAGTATTTT.

The rearrangement uses TRBV3-1 (or the pseudogene TRBV3-2) and TRBJ2-7, with D perhaps assigned TRBD1 or TRBD2 (5 bases each). The CDR3 has 16 residues. CDR1 LGHDT and CDR2 YNNKEL come from the germline V gene (reference sequence). Between the trimmed V and J ends, which lost 0 bases and 4 bases, there was a span of 16 bases. CDR3 DNA sequence: TGTGCCAGCAGCCAAGATCGGGACCCATTATATTACGAGCAGTACTTC. Its protein product is CASSQDRDPLYYEQYF.

This clone came up once. The chain couples TRBV7-2 to TRBJ1-5, with D possibly TRBD1 on 5 matching bases. V lost 2 bases, J lost 1 base, and 12 bases lay in between. Germline V gene data show CDR1 as SGHTA and CDR2 as FQGNSA. This CDR3 comprises 16 residues. This CDR3 reads CASSLRQGRSNQPQHF. Written as DNA, the CDR3 is TGTGCCAGCAGCTTAAGGCAGGGACGAAGCAATCAGCCCCAGCATTTT.

The chain recombines TRBV16 with TRBJ2-7; D might be TRBD1 (5 bases). CDR3 size: 12 residues. Deletions cut 6 bases from V and 10 bases from J, with 16 bases between. Germline CDR1 reads KGHSY; CDR2 reads FQNENV. The chain's CDR3 is CASRGRRGPQYF. The CDR3 DNA follows: TGTGCCAGCAGAGGGCGAAGGGGCCCTCAGTACTTC.

This clone was observed a handful of times. V usage is TRBV27 and J usage is TRBJ1-5; D is perhaps TRBD1 (6 bases). Per the germline V gene, CDR1 is MNHEY and CDR2 is SMNVEV (reference sequence). The CDR3 runs to 13 residues. V was pared by 3 bases and J by 5 bases, with 8 bases between. This CDR3 reads CASSFTGYQPQHF. For the CDR3, the DNA is TGTGCCAGCAGTTTTACAGGGTATCAGCCCCAGCATTTT.

The CDR3 loop is CASSQDRVDEQYF. DNA for the CDR3: TGTGCCAGCAGCCAGGACAGGGTGGACGAGCAGTACTTC. The chain has TRBV7-2 and TRBJ2-7, with 8 bases identical to TRBD1. CDR1 is SGHTA and CDR2 is FQGNSA in the germline V gene. V was pared by 5 bases and J by 5 bases, with 5 bases of the junction left unmatched. This CDR3 comprises 13 residues. Full variable domain (remainder filled in from reference TRBV7-2 and TRBJ2-7): GAGVSQSPSNKVTEKGKDVELRCDPISGHTALYWYRQSLGQGLEFLIYFQGNSAPDKSGLPSDRFSAERTGGSVSTLTIQRTQQEDSAVYLCASSQDRVDEQYFGPGTRLTVT.

The rearrangement links TRBV14 to TRBJ2-7; D gene uncertain. CDR1 and CDR2 (germline): SGHDN, FVKESK. The CDR3 loop spans 12 amino acids. Trimming left V 1 base short and J 6 bases short, with 7 bases between. The CDR3 here is CASSQGPAEQYF. The CDR3 DNA follows: TGTGCCAGCAGCCAAGGACCGGCCGAGCAGTACTTC.

This chain links TRBV25-1 with TRBJ2-1; D call uncertain. This CDR3 is 16 amino acids long. Trimming shortened V by 4 bases and J by 0 bases, and 13 bases separated the two germline ends. Germline V lookup: CDR1 MGHDK, CDR2 SYGVNS. The CDR3 loop reads CASSARLRSSYNEQFF. The DNA of the CDR3 is TGTGCCAGCAGTGCCAGACTGCGGAGCTCCTACAATGAGCAGTTCTTC.

The chain has TRBV2 and TRBJ2-1; D remains ambiguous. Germline V gives CDR1 SNHLY, CDR2 FYNNEI. The ends were cut back, 8 bases at V and 8 bases at J, with 10 bases in the middle. The CDR3 is made up of 11 amino acids. The CDR3 here is CASLDRHEQFF. Here the CDR3 DNA reads TGTGCCAGCCTAGATCGGCATGAGCAGTTCTTC.

The chain combines TRBV10-3 with TRBJ2-3; 13 nucleotides match TRBD2. CDR3 size: 16 residues. The trim removed 6 bases at V and 4 bases at J, leaving 7 bases unmatched. Germline CDR1 reads ENHRY; CDR2 reads SYGVKD. CDR3 nucleotides: TGTGCCATCAGCCGTCCCACTAGCGGGAGGGCAGATACGCAGTATTTT. It specifies CAISRPTSGRADTQYF.